What follows is one T cell receptor (beta chain) and its context. These data are taken from a study of blood T cell repertoires in COVID-19. Whole-study context: Sources were T cells, B-cell-depleted T cells, or PBMCs; the material itself was cDNA or gDNA.

Authors' analysis steps: Amplification with reference gene primers provided the estimates of nucleated cell counts. Using immunoSEQ multiplex PCR, the repertoire was profiled, and TCRdb retains in-frame clones only, with some absent. V and J calls and clone size are as listed in that table; D and trimming were resolved from the DNA. The sample records around 200,000 clones, roughly 80% being singletons. Germline CDR1 GTSNPN, CDR2 SVGIG (reference sequence). The CDR3 sequence is 15 residues long. Trimming took 5 bases from V and 0 from J, leaving 13 bases between them. This sequence joins TRBV30 and TRBJ2-2; the D gene is possibly TRBD1 (5 bases). Input material: peripheral blood. The receptor was isolated from a man aged 50-60 years with active or convalescent COVID-19. The CDR3 DNA follows: TGTGCCTGGGATGGACAAACCGCGAACACCGGGGAGCTGTTTTTT. This sequence encodes CAWDGQTANTGELFF.